This T cell receptor beta chain was captured by sequencing in a study of OX40 agonist ivuxolimab in advanced cancers. This table comes from immunoSEQ multiplex PCR, and its TCRdb copy is limited to in-frame clones, with some not included. Of about 60,000 clones listed, about 91% are singletons. Study findings and constraints: Mean expanded clone counts were higher in CD8+ than CD4+ T cells.

Trimming left V 3 bases short and J 3 bases short, with 12 bases between. Germline CDR1 reads MDHEN; CDR2 reads SYDVKM. The CDR3 runs 15 residues. As concerns this clone: Its target is unknown.

The chain combines TRBV28 with TRBJ1-5; D unresolved. This TCR was sampled from an adult with an advanced solid tumor such as melanoma, head and neck, liver or kidney cancer. The sequencing used CD4+ or CD8+ T cells sorted from blood, collected in a trial of the OX40 agonist ivuxolimab. The CDR3 region has the DNA TGTGCCAGCAGTTTGCCGAACAGCCTCAATCAGCCCCAGCATTTT. Amino acids: CASSLPNSLNQPQHF.